Listed below are T cell receptor beta chains from one sample, sequenced in a study of T cell responses to AZD1222 COVID-19 vaccine. This table comes from immunoSEQ multiplex PCR, and its TCRdb copy is limited to in-frame clones, with some not included. The data show more than 100,000 clones, under 90% seen once. The material was peripheral blood, obtained on day 0 of AZD1222 vaccination. All receptors derive from an adult in good health. Both conserved end residues are part of each CDR3. Each record gives: J gene, D gene, V gene, clone size, CDR3 DNA, CDR3 protein. D genes are given only for firm matches. The size field is filled for only some rows; it gives once, few, many or a size class.

>TRBJ2-5|NA|TRBV6-5|NA
TGTGCCAGCAGCGGACAGCCGACGGGGGAGACCCAGTACTTC
CASSGQPTGETQYF
>TRBJ2-1|TRBD2|TRBV29-1|NA
TGCAGCGTTTCACAACTAGCGGGCTTCTTCAATGAGCAGTTCTTC
CSVSQLAGFFNEQFF
>TRBJ2-2|TRBD1|TRBV7-3|NA
TGTGCCAGCAGCGGAACAGGGGGCCCCACCGGGGAGCTGTTTTTT
CASSGTGGPTGELFF
>TRBJ1-4|NA|TRBV7-9|NA
TGTGCCAGCAGCTTAGAGGGACCAGGGCGGGTTGAAAAACTGTTTTTT
CASSLEGPGRVEKLFF
>TRBJ1-4|NA|TRBV19|NA
TGTGCCAGTAGTATTGGGGCGACAACTAATGAAAAACTGTTTTTT
CASSIGATTNEKLFF
>TRBJ1-5|NA|TRBV27|NA
TGTGCCAGCAGTTTATCTTCCGGAGTCGGCGGCAATCAGCCCCAGCATTTT
CASSLSSGVGGNQPQHF
>TRBJ2-1|NA|TRBV6-2/TRBV6-3|NA
TGTGCCAGCAGTGCTCAACTAGTCAGTGAGCAGTTCTTC
CASSAQLVSEQFF
>TRBJ1-4|NA|TRBV28|few
TGTGCCAGCAGTTCCTCACGCTGGGGGGCTTCTGAAAAACTGTTTTTT
CASSSSRWGASEKLFF
>TRBJ2-2|NA|TRBV5-5|NA
TGTGCCAGCAGCTTGGGGGCCGGGGAGCTGTTTTTT
CASSLGAGELFF
>TRBJ2-5|NA|TRBV7-2|NA
TGTGCCAGCAGCTTAGAAACTGACAGGCCGGAGACCCAGTACTTC
CASSLETDRPETQYF
>TRBJ2-3|TRBD2|TRBV13|NA
TGTGCCAGCGCGGGGGGGTCCGGTACGCAGTATTTT
CASAGGSGTQYF
>TRBJ2-3|NA|TRBV19|NA
TGTGCCAGTAAGGCACGGTCGGGAGGCACAGATACGCAGTATTTT
CASKARSGGTDTQYF
>TRBJ2-5|TRBD1|TRBV5-1|NA
TGCGCCAGCAGCTTCGGGACAGGAGTTGCGGAGACCCAGTACTTC
CASSFGTGVAETQYF
>TRBJ2-3|NA|TRBV6-2/TRBV6-3|few
TGTGCCAGCAGTTACCGTCGAAGAACGGAAGCCTCCACAGATACGCAGTATTTT
CASSYRRRTEASTDTQYF
>TRBJ1-2|TRBD1|TRBV11-2|NA
TGTGCCAGCACACCCGGGACAGACATCTATGGCTACACCTTC
CASTPGTDIYGYTF
>TRBJ2-7|TRBD2|TRBV19|NA
TGTGCCAGTCGCGTAGCGGGAGGGACCTACGAGCAGTACTTC
CASRVAGGTYEQYF
>TRBJ2-7|NA|TRBV11-2|NA
TGTGCCAGCAGCTTGTGGCTCGAGCAGTACTTC
CASSLWLEQYF
>TRBJ2-7|NA|TRBV29-1|NA
TGCAGCGTTGTGGGCGGCTACGAGCAGTACTTC
CSVVGGYEQYF
>TRBJ1-2|TRBD1|TRBV11-2|NA
TGTGCCAGCAGCTTAGTTGGACAGGGAGTCTATGGCTACACCTTC
CASSLVGQGVYGYTF
>TRBJ2-7|TRBD2|TRBV19|NA
TGTGCCAGTAGTAGGGGACTAGAGATCTACGAGCAGTACTTC
CASSRGLEIYEQYF
>TRBJ2-7|NA|TRBV28|NA
TGTGCCAGCAGTTCCCCGACCCTCCGGAGGGACTTC
CASSSPTLRRDF
>TRBJ1-3|NA|TRBV30|NA
TGTGCCTGGACCCCTGGCCGATACTCTGGAAACACCATATATTTT
CAWTPGRYSGNTIYF
>TRBJ1-4|NA|TRBV7-9|NA
TGTGCCAGCAGCCCAAGGGGCGCGGGCGGGGAAAAACTGTTTTTT
CASSPRGAGGEKLFF
>TRBJ2-7|NA|TRBV7-2|NA
TGTGCCAGCAGCTTAGCGGGGACCTACGAGCAGTACTTC
CASSLAGTYEQYF
>TRBJ2-1|NA|TRBV19|NA
TGTGCCAGTAAGGAAAGGAGGAGCTCCTACAATGAGCAGTTCTTC
CASKERRSSYNEQFF
>TRBJ1-2|NA|TRBV5-4|NA
TGTGCCAGCAGCTTGGCCCATCCACCCTATGGCTACACCTTC
CASSLAHPPYGYTF
>TRBJ2-7|NA|TRBV24-1|NA
TGTGCCACCAGGGGAGAGGGGCCCCCTTACGAGCAGTACTTC
CATRGEGPPYEQYF
>TRBJ1-1|TRBD1|TRBV2|NA
TGTGCCAGCAGGAGGGGACAGTCGAACACTGAAGCTTTCTTT
CASRRGQSNTEAFF
>TRBJ2-5|TRBD1|TRBV6-2/TRBV6-3|NA
TGTGCCAGCAGTCTGACAGGGAGAGAGACCCAGTACTTC
CASSLTGRETQYF
>TRBJ1-3|NA|TRBV29-1|NA
TGCAGCGTCTCCCCTAGCTCTGGAAACACCATATATTTT
CSVSPSSGNTIYF
>TRBJ2-5|TRBD2|TRBV5-1|NA
TGCGCCAGCAGCTCGAGGACTAGCGTAGGGGAGACCCAGTACTTC
CASSSRTSVGETQYF
>TRBJ2-1|NA|TRBV30|NA
TGTGCCTGGAGTGTAGGTCTCGGGAGTTATGAGCAGTTCTTC
CAWSVGLGSYEQFF
>TRBJ2-4|NA|TRBV5-6|NA
TGTGCCAGCAGCTTGGGTGGGATAATAACCAAAAACATTCAGTACTTC
CASSLGGIITKNIQYF
>TRBJ1-5|NA|TRBV6-4|NA
TGTGCCAGCAGTGACAGTGGGGGGTTTGCGCCCCAGCATTTT
CASSDSGGFAPQHF
>TRBJ1-6|NA|TRBV13|NA
TGTGCCAGCAGCGGGGGGCGGGGGGCCGTTTCACCCCTCCACTTT
CASSGGRGAVSPLHF
>TRBJ2-3|NA|TRBV7-9|few
TGTGCCAGCAGCTTCGCGGGAAGCACAGATACGCAGTATTTT
CASSFAGSTDTQYF
>TRBJ1-1|NA|TRBV6-5|NA
TGTGCCAGCATGACAGCAGCTAGGAACACTGAAGCTTTCTTT
CASMTAARNTEAFF
>TRBJ1-1|NA|TRBV4-1|NA
TGCGCCAGCAGCCAAGTGTCTGTAAACACTGAAGCTTTCTTT
CASSQVSVNTEAFF
>TRBJ1-2|NA|TRBV7-9|NA
TGTGCCAGCAGCCCAATGGGGGAGCGAGACTATGGCTACACCTTC
CASSPMGERDYGYTF